The T cell receptor beta chain under discussion was sequenced for a study of cytomegalovirus exposure and HLA in healthy donors. The PCR used 60 Vbeta and 13 Jbeta primers. Repertoires were generated with immunoSEQ multiplex PCR, while TCRdb's copy carries only in-frame clones and drops some. Among 250,000 or so clones, about 90% were seen once, and the ten largest hold around 1.7%. The CDR3 runs to 15 residues. The germline gives CDR1 SGHRS, CDR2 YFSETQ. The TCR sequence derives from a girl aged 2-10 years in good health and CMV-seronegative. This chain connects TRBV5-1 to TRBJ2-5; a weak D match, TRBD1 (8 bases). Gene TRBJ2-7 matches the end of the DNA better, so the J call may be wrong. Material: PBMCs. CDR3 protein: CASSPRTGTNGEQYF. CDR3 coding DNA: TGCGCCAGCAGCCCAAGGACAGGGACTAATGGCGAGCAGTACTTC.